Listed here are 21 T cell receptor beta chains from one sample, sequenced in a study of T-cell memory formation after mild COVID-19. Each CDR3 protein is one row after TCRdb ran MiXCR on the 5' RACE reads. Among about half a million distinct CDR3 sequences listed, about 18% were seen once. Sequenced material: PBMCs or a T cell subset sorted from them (not recorded which). The receptors stem from an adult woman who had mild COVID-19 (a few samples of this study predate the infection). Cell type and time point are not known.

The chain employs TRBV4-3 and TRBJ1-1; a weak D match, TRBD1 (5 bases). Looked up from germline, CDR1 is LGHNA and CDR2 is YSLEER. This CDR3 comprises 14 residues. V lost 0 bases, J lost 7 bases, and 12 bases lay in between. The CDR3 nucleotides read TGCGCCAGCAGCCAAGAAACGGGGCGGGGTGAAGCTTTCTTT. Translating it yields CASSQETGRGEAFF.

This clonotype appeared a few times. The V and J genes are TRBV9 and TRBJ2-2; D is uncertain. Germline-derived CDR1 and CDR2 are SGDLS and YYNGEE. Trimming cost V 0 bases and J 2 bases, with 2 bases left between them. This CDR3 spans 13 amino acids. The CDR3 is CASSVGNTGELFF. DNA for the CDR3: TGTGCCAGCAGCGTAGGCAACACCGGGGAGCTGTTTTTT.

This clonotype was picked up a small number of times. V usage is TRBV29-1 and J usage is TRBJ2-2; 8 bases fit TRBD2. CDR1 and CDR2 (germline): SQVTM, ANQGSEA. The CDR3 covers 16 residues. V lost 0 bases, J lost 2 bases, and 5 bases stayed unmatched. CDR3: CSVEDATSANTGELFF. CDR3 in DNA: TGCAGCGTTGAAGATGCGACTAGCGCAAACACCGGGGAGCTGTTTTTT.

This clonotype was picked up a small number of times. This chain links TRBV29-1 with TRBJ2-7; a weak D match, TRBD1 (6 bases). The V gene's germline CDR1 is SQVTM and CDR2 ANQGSEA. The CDR3 is 14 amino acids. V lost 7 bases and J 0 bases, leaving 16 bases between the germline ends. CDR3 DNA: TGCAGCGGAGCAGAGGGGGAGAGCTCCTACGAGCAGTACTTC. This encodes CSGAEGESSYEQYF.

The CDR3 sequence: CASSFPVNQETQYF. CDR3 sequence (DNA): TGTGCCAGCAGCTTTCCGGTGAACCAAGAGACCCAGTACTTC. V is TRBV7-9 and J is TRBJ2-5; D not resolved. The CDR3 runs to 14 residues. V lost 3 bases to trimming and J lost 0 bases, with 8 bases between them. Germline V gives CDR1 SEHNR, CDR2 FQNEAQ (reference sequence).

The table lists this clonotype with a count of one. The chain employs TRBV6-1 and TRBJ1-5; no definite D call. Deletions cut 3 bases from V and 7 bases from J, with 10 bases between. The germline V gene encodes CDR1 MNHNS and CDR2 SASEGT. CDR3 length equals 13 residues. DNA for the CDR3: TGTGCCAGCAGTGATGGCTTTGAACAGCCCCAGCATTTT. This encodes CASSDGFEQPQHF.

The rearrangement joins TRBV12-3 or TRBV12-4 to TRBJ1-1; TRBD1 might be the D (5 bases). The CDR3 has 13 residues. V lost 6 bases and J lost 11, with 19 bases in between. Written as DNA, the CDR3 is TGTGCCAGCAGGCGGTTAGGGTTTTGGGGGGCTTTCTTT. It is translated as CASRRLGFWGAFF.

V usage is TRBV2 and J usage is TRBJ2-4; TRBD2 matches 14 bases. J was trimmed by 12 bases and V by 7 bases; bases with no gene match: 8. CDR3 length equals 14 residues. Germline loops: CDR1 SNHLY, CDR2 FYNNEI. The CDR3 loop is CASIGTSGSPTQYF. Here the CDR3 DNA reads TGTGCCAGCATCGGGACTAGCGGGAGTCCCACTCAGTACTTC.

This clonotype was observed a handful of times. This chain joins TRBV6-6 and TRBJ2-7; 12 bases agree with TRBD2. The V gene's germline CDR1 is MNHNY and CDR2 SVGAGI (reference sequence). The CDR3 spans 15 residues. Germline trimming cut 5 bases from V and 4 bases from J; bases unmatched to any gene: 6. The CDR3 coding sequence is TGTGCCAGCAGTCACGGACTAGCGGGGAGGTACGAGCAGTACTTC. Translation gives CASSHGLAGRYEQYF.

This clonotype was seen a few times. This chain links TRBV7-9 with TRBJ1-6, with D possibly matching TRBD1 (5 bases). The germline CDR1 and CDR2 sequences are SEHNR and FQNEAQ (reference sequence). The CDR3 covers 15 residues. V gave up 5 bases and J gave up 7 bases, with 15 bases separating them. As DNA, the CDR3 is TGTGCCAGCAGCATGAGAGAGGGACTGAATTCACCCCTCCACTTT. Its translation: CASSMREGLNSPLHF.

The V call is TRBV13, the J call TRBJ2-1, with D perhaps matching TRBD2 (8 bases). Germline V CDR1 and CDR2: PRHDT, FYEKMQ (reference sequence). The ends were cut back, 5 bases at V and 7 bases at J, with 24 bases in the middle. The CDR3 extends over 17 amino acids. The CDR3 coding sequence is TGTGCCAGCAGCCCCTCGTGGGGACTAGGGGGCGAAAATGAGCAGTTCTTC. Protein: CASSPSWGLGGENEQFF.

Ten or more counts support this clonotype. The chain is built from TRBV30 and TRBJ2-5; TRBD2 agrees at 12 bases. Germline-derived CDR1 and CDR2 are GTSNPN and SVGIG (reference sequence). V lost 2 bases to trimming and J lost 4 bases; unmatched junction nucleotides: 2. The CDR3 loop spans 14 amino acids. The CDR3 DNA is TGTGCCTGGAGTTCGGGACTAGCGGGAGAGACCCAGTACTTC. Protein sequence: CAWSSGLAGETQYF. Full variable domain (outside the CDR3, taken from reference TRBV30 and TRBJ2-5): SQTIHQWPATLVQPVGSPLSLECTVEGTSNPNLYWYRQAAGRGLQLLFYSVGIGQISSEVPQNLSASRPQDRQFILSSKKLLLSDSGFYLCAWSSGLAGETQYFGPGTRLLVL.

This clonotype was seen only a few times. This chain joins TRBV24-1 and TRBJ2-4, with 10 bases lining up with TRBD1. From germline, CDR1 is KGHDR and CDR2 SFDVKD. This CDR3 has 15 amino acids. V shed 4 bases and J 6 bases; nucleotides not matched to a gene: 5. The CDR3 bases are TGTGCCACCAGTGACGGGACAGGGGAAGGAAACATTCAGTACTTC. It is translated as CATSDGTGEGNIQYF.

This chain joins TRBV7-9 and TRBJ2-1; 9 nucleotides agree with TRBD1. Germline-derived CDR1 and CDR2 are SEHNR and FQNEAQ (reference sequence). The CDR3 length is 14 residues. Trimming removed 8 bases from V and 3 bases from J; junction bases left unmatched: 5. The CDR3 protein is CASAGQGNYNEQFF. The CDR3 region has the DNA TGTGCCAGCGCGGGACAGGGTAACTACAATGAGCAGTTCTTC. The full variable domain, rest sourced from reference TRBV7-9 and TRBJ2-1, is DTGVSQNPRHKITKRGQNVTFRCDPISEHNRLYWYRQTLGQGPEFLTYFQNEAQLEKSRLLSDRFSAERPKGSFSTLEIQRTEQGDSAMYLCASAGQGNYNEQFFGPGTRLTVL.

This clonotype appeared a few times. The chain has TRBV10-2 and TRBJ1-1; D perhaps matches TRBD1 (5 bases). Trimming pared 7 bases from V and 5 bases from J, leaving 14 bases between. Germline V lookup: CDR1 WSHSY, CDR2 SAAADI. The length of the CDR3 is 13 residues. The DNA of the CDR3 is TGCGCCAGCACTCTAATTGGGGGGACTGAAGCTTTCTTT. It specifies CASTLIGGTEAFF.

This clonotype appeared a few times. J is TRBJ2-7 and V is TRBV7-8; 9 bases line up with TRBD1. From germline, CDR1 is SGHVS and CDR2 FQNEAQ. The CDR3 has 15 amino acids. V was pared by 1 base and J by 2 bases, with 3 bases of the junction left unmatched. The CDR3 bases are TGTGCCAGCAGCTTAGATCGGACAGGGGCCTACGAGCAGTACTTC. As protein: CASSLDRTGAYEQYF.

The chain combines TRBV5-1 with TRBJ1-6, with D possibly being TRBD1 (6 bases). The CDR3 has 15 residues. Deletions cut 0 bases from V and 9 bases from J, with 13 bases between. CDR1 is SGHRS and CDR2 is YFSETQ in the germline V gene. CDR3 protein: CASSLGKGDRSPLHF. The CDR3 nucleotides are TGCGCCAGCAGCTTGGGGAAGGGGGACCGTTCACCCCTCCACTTT.

The chain links TRBV9 to TRBJ2-3; TRBD2 is a possible D gene (6 bases). The CDR3 has 16 residues. CDR1 SGDLS and CDR2 YYNGEE come from the germline V gene. The V gene lost 0 bases and the J gene lost 3 bases, with 14 bases spanning the gap. Here the CDR3 DNA reads TGTGCCAGCAGCGTAGGAAGTAGCGGAGGAACAGATACGCAGTATTTT. This sequence encodes CASSVGSSGGTDTQYF.

V gene TRBV2 combines with J gene TRBJ2-1; 10 nucleotides align to TRBD2. V trimming: 6 bases; J trimming: 10 bases; junction bases outside the gene matches: 15. This CDR3 region has 16 residues. In germline, CDR1 is SNHLY, CDR2 FYNNEI. The CDR3 DNA reads TGTGCCAGCAGCCGTCGCGGGCAGCGGGGGGGCGGAGAGCAGTTCTTC. Translation gives CASSRRGQRGGGEQFF.

This sequence joins TRBV19 and TRBJ2-2; no clear D gene. Germline V CDR1 and CDR2: LNHDA, SQIVND (reference sequence). This CDR3 spans 15 amino acids. Trimming removed 1 base from V and 7 bases from J, with 13 bases in between. The CDR3 bases are TGTGCCAGTAGTATAGGAGACCCCAGGAACGGGGAGCTGTTTTTT. This translates into CASSIGDPRNGELFF.

This clonotype was found many times. The chain couples TRBV7-9 to TRBJ2-7, with no clear D. Trimming cost V 5 bases and J 2 bases, with 7 bases left between them. The germline gives CDR1 SEHNR, CDR2 FQNEAQ (reference sequence). The length of the CDR3 is 12 residues. The CDR3: CASSHVPYEQYF. As DNA, the CDR3 is TGTGCCAGCAGCCATGTCCCCTACGAGCAGTACTTC.